The 32 T cell receptor beta chains in this list originate from one sample, sequenced in a study of T-cell memory formation after mild COVID-19. TCRdb redid the calling of the 5' RACE reads with MiXCR, one entry per CDR3 protein. The sample shows a few hundred thousand distinct CDR3 sequences, around 27% of them seen only once. Sequencing used PBMCs or a T cell subset sorted from them (not recorded which). The origin of the receptors is an adult woman who had mild COVID-19 (a few samples of this study predate the infection). Cell type and time point are not known.

The chain has TRBV6-2 or TRBV6-3 and TRBJ2-6; D might be TRBD2 (5 bases). The V and J ends lost 5 bases and 0 bases respectively, with 20 bases between them. CDR1 and CDR2 (germline): MNHEY, SVGEGT. There are 19 residues in the CDR3. The CDR3 sequence: CASSIFLRVSSSGANVLTF. CDR3 in DNA: TGTGCCAGCAGTATCTTCCTGCGGGTTTCTAGCTCTGGGGCCAACGTCCTGACTTTC.

The chain links TRBV10-3 to TRBJ2-3; 7 bases line up with TRBD2. The trim removed 0 bases at V and 6 bases at J, leaving 3 bases unmatched. Germline V gives CDR1 ENHRY, CDR2 SYGVKD. This CDR3 is 14 amino acids long. CDR3 DNA sequence: TGTGCCATCAGTGAGTCCAGGGAGGGCGATACGCAGTATTTT. Amino acids: CAISESREGDTQYF.

This clonotype appeared a few times. The rearrangement uses TRBV6-5 and TRBJ2-5; the match to TRBD2 covers 13 bases. The trim removed 0 bases at V and 4 bases at J, leaving 5 bases unmatched. There are 17 residues in the CDR3. CDR1 and CDR2 from the germline V gene are MNHEY and SVGAGI. The CDR3 loop reads CASSYSSGLAGAETQYF. As DNA, the CDR3 is TGTGCCAGCAGTTACTCGAGCGGACTAGCGGGGGCAGAGACCCAGTACTTC.

The chain carries TRBV7-9 and TRBJ2-3; 11 positions match TRBD2. Trimming cost V 2 bases and J 1 base; bases outside gene matches: 5. The germline V gene encodes CDR1 SEHNR and CDR2 FQNEAQ (reference sequence). The CDR3 contains 17 residues. DNA of the CDR3: TGTGCCAGCAGCTTACCGACGGGACTAGCGGGCACAGATACGCAGTATTTT. It translates to CASSLPTGLAGTDTQYF.

This clonotype came up a few times. This rearrangement joins TRBV5-1 to TRBJ2-7; D is unclear. The CDR3 contains 13 residues. The V gene's germline CDR1 is SGHRS and CDR2 YFSETQ. V shed 0 bases and J shed 3 bases, with 7 bases lying between them. CDR3 DNA sequence: TGCGCCAGCAGCTTGGATGTCAGCTACGAGCAGTACTTC. Protein: CASSLDVSYEQYF.

This chain uses TRBV20-1 with TRBJ2-3; no reliable D call. CDR3 length equals 13 residues. V lost 3 bases and J 0 bases, leaving 7 bases between the germline ends. Germline loops: CDR1 DFQATT, CDR2 SNEGSKA (reference sequence). CDR3 nucleotides: TGCAGTGCTAGCGTACCTAGCACAGATACGCAGTATTTT. Translation: CSASVPSTDTQYF.

In its sample, this clonotype was seen many times. This chain links TRBV29-1 with TRBJ2-3; D could derive from TRBD1 or TRBD2 (6 bases each). This CDR3 comprises 12 residues. Germline V gives CDR1 SQVTM, CDR2 ANQGSEA. V lost 8 bases and J 10 bases, leaving 19 bases between the germline ends. The chain's CDR3 is CSSRGGLGAQYF. In DNA, the CDR3 is TGCAGCTCCCGTGGGGGGCTCGGGGCGCAGTATTTT.

The V and J genes are TRBV29-1 and TRBJ1-1, with D maybe TRBD1 (6 bases). Germline loops: CDR1 SQVTM, CDR2 ANQGSEA. The CDR3 sequence is 10 residues long. V dropped 7 bases and J dropped 6 bases, with 9 bases sitting between them. Written as DNA, the CDR3 is TGCAGCGCAGGGGTTGCTGAAGCTTTCTTT. Translating it yields CSAGVAEAFF.

The V call is TRBV5-1, the J call TRBJ2-7; 15 bases are shared with TRBD2. Trimming at V came to 0 bases and at J to 3 bases, leaving 7 bases not matched to a gene. The CDR3 is 18 residues long. Germline V gene data show CDR1 as SGHRS and CDR2 as YFSETQ. In DNA, the CDR3 is TGCGCCAGCAGCTTGGCCAGGACTAGCGGGAGGGATTTCTACGAGCAGTACTTC. Its protein is CASSLARTSGRDFYEQYF.

This chain joins TRBV5-1 and TRBJ2-1; D possibly matches TRBD1 or TRBD2 (5 bases each). V was cut by 0 bases and J by 7 bases, with 11 bases left in between. Germline CDR1 SGHRS, CDR2 YFSETQ. The CDR3 covers 14 residues. The DNA for the CDR3 is TGCGCCAGCAGCTTGGGGGACGGTAAGAATGAGCAGTTCTTC. Translating it yields CASSLGDGKNEQFF.

This clonotype was picked up a small number of times. The gene calls are TRBV24-1 and TRBJ2-1, with a weak D call TRBD2 (6 bases). The CDR3 totals 16 residues. V was shortened by 3 bases and J by 0 bases, with 11 bases between the two germline ends. Looked up from germline, CDR1 is KGHDR and CDR2 is SFDVKD. The CDR3 bases are TGTGCCACCAGTGATCAGGACGGGAGCTCCTACAATGAGCAGTTCTTC. Its protein is CATSDQDGSSYNEQFF.

This clonotype was counted between two and nine times. The chain has TRBV20-1 and TRBJ2-7; D possibly corresponds to TRBD2 (6 bases). The V gene's germline CDR1 is DFQATT and CDR2 SNEGSKA (reference sequence). Trimming removed 1 base at V and 6 bases at J, with 13 bases between. This CDR3 spans 13 amino acids. This CDR3 reads CSARAGTLGEQYF. The CDR3 DNA reads TGCAGTGCTAGAGCCGGGACTCTCGGCGAGCAGTACTTC.

J is TRBJ1-3 and V is TRBV7-3, with D possibly matching TRBD1 (5 bases). CDR3 length: 18 amino acids. Germline values: CDR1 SGHTA, CDR2 FQGTGA. V lost 5 bases and J lost 0, with 20 bases in between. The CDR3 coding sequence is TGTGCCAGCAGCCTCCGGGGCAACTTCCGATACTCTGGAAACACCATATATTTT. The encoded protein is CASSLRGNFRYSGNTIYF.

The rearrangement links TRBV9 to TRBJ2-1; no clear D gene. Germline V gene sequence: CDR1 SGDLS, CDR2 YYNGEE. There are 14 residues in the CDR3. Trimming stripped 4 bases from V and 2 bases from J, with 10 bases between. CDR3 sequence reads: CASSTSTTYNEQFF. Written as DNA, the CDR3 is TGTGCCAGCAGCACCTCTACCACCTACAATGAGCAGTTCTTC.

The chain couples TRBV7-6 to TRBJ2-7; 11 bases are shared with TRBD2. J was trimmed by 4 bases and V by 5 bases; bases with no gene match: 4. This CDR3 comprises 14 residues. Germline CDR1 SGHVS, CDR2 FNYEAQ. The CDR3 protein is CASSPIAGGYEQYF. The CDR3 coding sequence is TGTGCCAGCAGCCCCATAGCGGGGGGGTACGAGCAGTACTTC.

The chain links TRBV11-1 to TRBJ2-2, with TRBD1 matching 8 bases. This CDR3 has 15 amino acids. Germline CDR1 and CDR2: SGHAT and FQDESV (reference sequence). V was pared by 3 bases and J by 2 bases, with 2 bases of the junction left unmatched. The CDR3 region has the DNA TGTGCCAGCAGCTTTGGGACAGGAAACACCGGGGAGCTGTTTTTT. This gives the protein CASSFGTGNTGELFF.

This clonotype was picked up a small number of times. The chain uses TRBV6-2 or TRBV6-3 and TRBJ2-1, with D hard to call. The length of the CDR3 is 13 residues. Germline CDR1 MNHEY, CDR2 SVGEGT. With 2 bases removed from V and 12 bases from J, the gap between germline ends came to 14 bases. CDR3: CASSYALVLRQFF. CDR3 nucleotide sequence: TGTGCCAGCAGTTACGCCCTGGTGCTTCGGCAGTTCTTC.

This clonotype was counted ten times or more. The genes are TRBV7-9 and TRBJ2-7; possible D gene TRBD1, 5 bases. This CDR3 contains 13 residues. V gave up 5 bases and J gave up 10 bases, with 18 bases separating them. The germline V gene encodes CDR1 SEHNR and CDR2 FQNEAQ (reference sequence). For the CDR3, the DNA is TGTGCCAGCAGCCCCAGACAGTCCCACCCCCAGTACTTC. Translated: CASSPRQSHPQYF.

This clonotype has a count of ten or more. CDR3 sequence reads: CASSQERQETQYF. As DNA, the CDR3 is TGCGCCAGCAGCCAAGAGCGACAAGAGACCCAGTACTTC. V gene TRBV4-1 combines with J gene TRBJ2-5; no definite D call. The CDR3 runs to 13 residues. The germline V gene encodes CDR1 MGHRA and CDR2 YSYEKL. V was trimmed by 0 bases and J by 2 bases, leaving 4 bases between them.

CDR3 sequence (DNA): TGTGCCAGCAGTTCGGACAGGGGCGCAAACACTGAAGCTTTCTTT. It translates to CASSSDRGANTEAFF. This chain links TRBV6-5 with TRBJ1-1; TRBD1 matches 9 bases. CDR1 and CDR2 (germline): MNHEY, SVGAGI. Unmatched junction bases numbered 5, after V lost 4 bases and J lost 2 bases. The length of the CDR3 is 15 residues.

The chain uses TRBV7-9 and TRBJ2-7, with 10 bases lining up with TRBD2. Germline V CDR1 and CDR2: SEHNR, FQNEAQ (reference sequence). This CDR3 spans 15 amino acids. With V trimmed by 1 base and J by 6 bases, 6 bases remained unmatched. The CDR3 here is CASSLVVAGGGEQYF. CDR3 coding DNA: TGTGCCAGCAGCTTAGTGGTAGCGGGAGGAGGCGAGCAGTACTTC.

The chain couples TRBV7-3 to TRBJ2-7; TRBD2 matches 7 bases. Germline assignment: CDR1 SGHTA and CDR2 FQGTGA. CDR3 length: 13 residues. J gave up 5 bases and V 3 bases, and 4 bases lay outside the gene matches. The chain's CDR3 is CASSFTAGNEQYF. In DNA form, the CDR3 reads TGTGCCAGCAGCTTCACAGCGGGGAACGAGCAGTACTTC.

The genes are TRBV6-5 and TRBJ1-1; 8 nucleotides agree with TRBD1. Germline assignment: CDR1 MNHEY and CDR2 SVGAGI. Losses at the gene ends were 5 bases for V and 6 bases for J; bases not matched to a gene: 5. There are 13 residues in the CDR3. The CDR3 loop reads CASSPRQGPEAFF. Written as DNA, the CDR3 is TGTGCCAGCAGTCCCCGACAGGGGCCTGAAGCTTTCTTT.

This clonotype was counted only a few times. The chain has TRBV6-5 and TRBJ1-2; D might be TRBD1 (6 bases). The CDR3 has 12 amino acids. Per the germline V gene, CDR1 is MNHEY and CDR2 is SVGAGI. Between the trimmed V and J ends, which lost 6 bases and 4 bases, there was a span of 9 bases. CDR3 sequence reads: CASRDSLYGYTF. The CDR3 DNA reads TGTGCCAGCAGGGACAGTCTCTATGGCTACACCTTC.

This clonotype was counted only a few times. V gene TRBV7-9 combines with J gene TRBJ1-1; no clear D gene. V was trimmed by 7 bases and J by 4 bases, leaving 16 bases between them. Germline values: CDR1 SEHNR, CDR2 FQNEAQ (reference sequence). The CDR3 totals 14 residues. The CDR3 bases are TGTGCCAGCACCCCCAACATTGCGCCCACTGAAGCTTTCTTT. It yields the protein CASTPNIAPTEAFF. The full variable domain, in which reference TRBV7-9 and TRBJ1-1 provide the parts outside the CDR3, is DTGVSQNPRHKITKRGQNVTFRCDPISEHNRLYWYRQTLGQGPEFLTYFQNEAQLEKSRLLSDRFSAERPKGSFSTLEIQRTEQGDSAMYLCASTPNIAPTEAFFGQGTRLTVV.

The chain links TRBV7-7 to TRBJ2-2; 9 bases match TRBD2. The J segment lost 5 bases and the V segment lost 1 base, leaving 5 bases of the junction unmatched. This CDR3 is built from 16 residues. CDR1 is SSHAT, CDR2 FNYEAQ, per germline (reference sequence). The CDR3 sequence is CASSLVLAGRTGELFF. CDR3 nucleotides: TGTGCCAGCAGCTTAGTGCTAGCGGGGAGAACCGGGGAGCTGTTTTTT.

The chain combines TRBV5-1 with TRBJ2-5, with no clear D. The V end was cut by 0 bases, the J end by 7 bases, with 10 bases between. Germline V lookup: CDR1 SGHRS, CDR2 YFSETQ. This CDR3 spans 13 amino acids. DNA for the CDR3: TGCGCCAGCAGCTTGGAGCAATTTGGGACCCAGTACTTC. It is translated as CASSLEQFGTQYF.

Only a few counts were recorded for this clonotype. V usage is TRBV7-8 and J usage is TRBJ2-1, with 14 bases that match TRBD2. Trimming took 5 bases from V and 5 from J; bases not matched to a gene: 5. CDR1 is SGHVS and CDR2 is FQNEAQ in the germline V gene. The CDR3 spans 16 residues. The CDR3 sequence: CASSLGLAGGDNEQFF. For the CDR3, the DNA is TGTGCCAGCAGCCTCGGACTAGCGGGAGGCGACAATGAGCAGTTCTTC.

This clonotype was observed a few times. The V and J genes are TRBV5-1 and TRBJ2-1, with D maybe TRBD2 (6 bases). V lost 4 bases and J lost 1, with 18 bases in between. Germline CDR1 SGHRS, CDR2 YFSETQ. The CDR3 consists of 17 residues. CDR3 DNA: TGCGCCAGCAGCGCGGACCGCGGGGCCGGGTCCTACAATGAGCAGTTCTTC. Its protein product is CASSADRGAGSYNEQFF.

This chain uses TRBV11-2 with TRBJ2-7; D is perhaps TRBD1 (5 bases). The germline V gene encodes CDR1 SGHAT and CDR2 FQNNGV. Deletions cut 1 base from V and 7 bases from J, with 14 bases between. CDR3 length: 14 amino acids. CDR3 bases: TGTGCCAGCAGCTTAGGACAGAGACTCGGGGAGCAGTACTTC. This encodes CASSLGQRLGEQYF. The full variable domain, completed using reference TRBV11-2 and TRBJ2-7, is EAGVAQSPRYKIIEKRQSVAFWCNPISGHATLYWYQQILGQGPKLLIQFQNNGVVDDSQLPKDRFSAERLKGVDSTLKIQPAKLEDSAVYLCASSLGQRLGEQYFGPGTRLTVT.

The CDR3 nucleotides are TGTGCCAGCAGCTCCCTAGCGGGGGGAACTGGAGATACGCAGTATTTT. It translates to CASSSLAGGTGDTQYF. V gene TRBV5-5 combines with J gene TRBJ2-3; 11 nucleotides agree with TRBD2. CDR3 length equals 16 residues. After removal of 3 bases from V and 5 bases from J, the junction contained 8 bases not matched to a gene. The germline V gene encodes CDR1 SGHKS and CDR2 YYEKEE (reference sequence).

The chain combines TRBV29-1 with TRBJ2-2, with D tentatively TRBD2 (7 bases). Looked up from germline, CDR1 is SQVTM and CDR2 is ANQGSEA. Trimming shortened V by 6 bases and J by 2 bases, and 22 bases separated the two germline ends. This CDR3 region has 17 residues. The CDR3 loop is CSVVGRGPGFNTGELFF. The CDR3 DNA follows: TGCAGCGTCGTGGGGCGGGGGCCAGGGTTTAACACCGGGGAGCTGTTTTTT.